One and the same sample provided the 19 T cell receptor beta chains below, sequenced in a study of T cell repertoires in cytomegalovirus infection. TCRdb reanalysed the reads using MiXCR and keeps one entry per CDR3 protein. The profile shows over 450,000 distinct CDR3 sequences, around 11% of them singletons. The sample taken for sequencing was PBMCs. The receptor set was obtained from a human donor in good health (CMV status not recorded). Some clones in this sample may be carry-over from other donors' samples.

This clonotype showed up many times. Here the CDR3 DNA reads TGTGCCAGCAGCTTAACAGGGAGAACCTATGGCTACACCTTC. It specifies CASSLTGRTYGYTF. The chain links TRBV7-8 to TRBJ1-2, with a possible D match to TRBD1 (6 bases). The CDR3 contains 14 residues. V was trimmed by 2 bases and J by 4 bases, leaving 11 bases between them. The V gene's germline CDR1 is SGHVS and CDR2 FQNEAQ.

This rearrangement joins TRBV28 to TRBJ1-2; TRBD1 matches 7 bases. This CDR3 contains 14 residues. Trimming cost V 4 bases and J 6 bases; bases outside gene matches: 8. The germline V gene encodes CDR1 MDHEN and CDR2 SYDVKM. The CDR3 bases are TGTGCCAGCAGTTCGACAGGGCTAGGTGATGGCTACACCTTC. The encoded protein is CASSSTGLGDGYTF.

This chain joins TRBV29-1 and TRBJ1-2; TRBD1 is a possible D gene (5 bases). Germline CDR1 and CDR2: SQVTM and ANQGSEA. Trimming removed 5 bases at V and 2 bases at J, with 9 bases between. This CDR3 has 12 amino acids. CDR3 nucleotides: TGCAGCGTTTTTGACAGAAACTATGGCTACACCTTC. Protein sequence: CSVFDRNYGYTF.

This clonotype was detected a few times. The chain recombines TRBV12-3 or TRBV12-4 with TRBJ1-2, with 7 nucleotides matching TRBD1. The V segment lost 6 bases and the J segment 2 bases; nucleotides outside the gene matches: 9. The CDR3 consists of 15 residues. As DNA, the CDR3 is TGTGCCAGCAGCCGGATAGTAGGGGGCAACTATGGCTACACCTTC. This sequence encodes CASSRIVGGNYGYTF.

The V and J genes are TRBV15 and TRBJ2-5, with D unclear. Germline V lookup: CDR1 LNHNV, CDR2 YYDKDF (reference sequence). The CDR3 is 14 residues long. Trimming pared 0 bases from V and 4 bases from J, leaving 9 bases between. The CDR3 DNA sequence: TGTGCCACCAGCAGAGAAGGAAGAGGAGAGACCCAGTACTTC. It specifies CATSREGRGETQYF.

This clonotype appeared many times. The V gene is TRBV6-4, the J gene TRBJ2-7, with 14 bases lining up with TRBD2. The germline V gene has CDR1 MRHNA and CDR2 SNTAGT. CDR3 length equals 17 residues. V lost 6 bases to trimming and J lost 5 bases; unmatched junction nucleotides: 12. CDR3 loop: CASRRLAGGPDGHEQYF. The CDR3 coding sequence is TGTGCCAGCAGGCGACTAGCGGGAGGGCCTGATGGCCACGAGCAGTACTTC.

This clonotype was observed at least ten times. V usage is TRBV12-3 or TRBV12-4 and J usage is TRBJ2-2; 7 bases map to TRBD1. V dropped 2 bases and J dropped 4; count of bases not matched to a gene: 7. There are 16 residues in the CDR3. The CDR3, as DNA: TGTGCCAGCAGTTTAAGTGGACAGGTAGCCACCGGGGAGCTGTTTTTT. Translated, it gives CASSLSGQVATGELFF.

Ten or more counts support this clonotype. This rearrangement joins TRBV6-1 to TRBJ2-1; the D gene is possibly TRBD1 (6 bases). This CDR3 has 14 amino acids. V was trimmed by 7 bases and J by 0 bases, leaving 10 bases between them. Germline loops: CDR1 MNHNS, CDR2 SASEGT. CDR3 sequence (DNA): TGTGCCAGCAAGGACAGAAACTCCTACAATGAGCAGTTCTTC. It encodes CASKDRNSYNEQFF.

This clonotype was recorded many times. The rearrangement links TRBV5-1 to TRBJ2-3; D possibly corresponds to TRBD2 (6 bases). The CDR3 length is 18 residues. CDR1 and CDR2 (germline): SGHRS, YFSETQ. Trimming left V 0 bases short and J 2 bases short, with 19 bases between. CDR3 amino acids: CASSLGGIGRRFTDTQYF. CDR3 nucleotides: TGCGCCAGCAGCTTGGGGGGTATTGGGAGGAGATTCACAGATACGCAGTATTTT.

This clonotype has ten or more counts. The gene calls are TRBV7-3 and TRBJ2-2, with 7 bases identical to TRBD2. Germline CDR1 SGHTA, CDR2 FQGTGA. The CDR3 spans 17 residues. V was pared by 5 bases and J by 0 bases, with 9 bases of the junction left unmatched. The CDR3, as DNA: TGTGCCAGCAGCCCCGGGGCTAGCGGAACGAACACCGGGGAGCTGTTTTTT. It yields the protein CASSPGASGTNTGELFF.

V usage is TRBV5-1 and J usage is TRBJ2-7; D is perhaps TRBD1 or TRBD2 (6 bases each). CDR1 is SGHRS, CDR2 YFSETQ, per germline. The V end lost 5 bases, the J end lost 6 bases, and 12 bases lay between the germline ends. The CDR3 runs to 12 residues. In DNA form, the CDR3 reads TGCGCCAGCAGATCCGGGGGCGTCGAGCAGTACTTC. Translated, it gives CASRSGGVEQYF.

This clonotype was observed a few times. The V gene is TRBV2, the J gene TRBJ2-3; 7 nucleotides match TRBD2. With V trimmed by 4 bases and J by 6 bases, 4 bases remained unmatched. Germline V CDR1 and CDR2: SNHLY, FYNNEI. The CDR3 is 13 residues long. The CDR3 sequence: CASSVAGVDTQYF. The CDR3 nucleotides are TGTGCCAGCAGTGTTGCGGGAGTGGATACGCAGTATTTT.

This clonotype has at least ten counts. The chain joins TRBV6-1 to TRBJ1-5; D is uncertain. Per germline, CDR1 MNHNS and CDR2 SASEGT. V gave up 1 base and J gave up 1 base, with 11 bases separating them. The CDR3 loop spans 16 amino acids. The CDR3 nucleotides are TGTGCCAGCAGTGAAGACGAGGAGTTAAGCAATCAGCCCCAGCATTTT. Its protein is CASSEDEELSNQPQHF.

The table lists this clonotype with many counts. The V gene is TRBV28, the J gene TRBJ2-1; the D is unclear. This CDR3 is built from 16 residues. The germline gives CDR1 MDHEN, CDR2 SYDVKM. Trimming left V 4 bases short and J 0 bases short, with 13 bases between. The CDR3 here is CASSYPLWGSYNEQFF. CDR3 nucleotide sequence: TGTGCCAGCAGTTACCCATTGTGGGGCTCCTACAATGAGCAGTTCTTC.

This clonotype was seen ten or more times. This sequence joins TRBV7-9 and TRBJ1-1, with a weak D call TRBD1 (5 bases). The CDR3 contains 15 residues. CDR1 and CDR2 (germline): SEHNR, FQNEAQ (reference sequence). The V end was cut by 3 bases, the J end by 3 bases, with 14 bases between. This CDR3 reads CASSFGTGGDTEAFF. Here the CDR3 DNA reads TGTGCCAGCAGCTTCGGTACAGGCGGGGACACTGAAGCTTTCTTT.

This clonotype was counted many times. This chain links TRBV12-3 or TRBV12-4 with TRBJ1-2; TRBD1 agrees at 8 bases. The CDR3 has 15 residues. The V and J ends lost 4 bases and 3 bases, in that order; junction bases with no gene match: 7. Here the CDR3 DNA reads TGTGCCAGCAGTTCGGCAGGGGGCTTGGACTATGGCTACACCTTC. Translated: CASSSAGGLDYGYTF.

J is TRBJ2-1 and V is TRBV15; no reliable D call. The germline V gene has CDR1 LNHNV and CDR2 YYDKDF (reference sequence). Trimming removed 0 bases at V and 7 bases at J, with 7 bases between. The length of the CDR3 is 13 residues. The CDR3, as DNA: TGTGCCACCAGCAGAGATGCGGTGAATGAGCAGTTCTTC. It encodes CATSRDAVNEQFF.

This clonotype was picked up many times. The chain carries TRBV7-8 and TRBJ2-5; TRBD2 aligns across 11 bases. The CDR3 is made up of 17 amino acids. Trimming cost V 0 bases and J 2 bases; bases outside gene matches: 5. CDR1 is SGHVS, CDR2 FQNEAQ, per germline. CDR3 nucleotides: TGTGCCAGCAGCTTAGCGATGGGACTAGCGGTACAAGAGACCCAGTACTTC. It specifies CASSLAMGLAVQETQYF. The full variable domain, rest sourced from reference TRBV7-8 and TRBJ2-5, is GAGVSQSPRYKVAKRGQDVALRCDPISGHVSLFWYQQALGQGPEFLTYFQNEAQLDKSGLPSDRFFAERPEGSVSTLKIQRTQQEDSAVYLCASSLAMGLAVQETQYFGPGTRLLVL.

This clonotype showed up many times. The chain couples TRBV6-6 to TRBJ1-3; TRBD1 might be the D (6 bases). The CDR3 runs to 15 residues. Trimming pared 6 bases from V and 0 bases from J, leaving 12 bases between. The germline CDR1 and CDR2 sequences are MNHNY and SVGAGI (reference sequence). CDR3 DNA: TGTGCCAGCAGGGGGGCAGGGGCCTCTGGAAACACCATATATTTT. Protein product: CASRGAGASGNTIYF.